This T cell receptor (beta chain) originates from a study of T-cell reconstitution after alpha-beta-depleted transplantation in children. CDR3 length: 13 residues. V gave up 7 bases and J gave up 4 bases, with 13 bases separating them. This clonotype was seen more than once but under ten times. TCRbeta library construction was performed incorporating unique molecular identifiers. Each CDR3 protein gets one entry after TCRdb re-called the PCR reads with MiXCR. The data show about 460,000 distinct CDR3 sequences, around 13% seen once. This chain links TRBV12-3 or TRBV12-4 with TRBJ2-5; D is undetermined. The sequencing used PBMCs from the stem cell graft donor, collected from the stem cell graft. The receptor was derived from a human donor who donated a stem cell graft to a child with combined immunodeficiency. CDR3 sequence (DNA): TGTGCCAGCAAGACGGACCTGGGAGAGACCCAGTACTTC. Its protein is CASKTDLGETQYF.